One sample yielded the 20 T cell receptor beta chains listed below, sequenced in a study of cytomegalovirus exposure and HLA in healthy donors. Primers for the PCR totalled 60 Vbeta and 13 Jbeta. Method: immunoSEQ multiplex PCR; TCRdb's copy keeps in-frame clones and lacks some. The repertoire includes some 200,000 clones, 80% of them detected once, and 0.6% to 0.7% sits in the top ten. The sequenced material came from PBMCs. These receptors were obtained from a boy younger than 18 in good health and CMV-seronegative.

This chain's CDR3 is CAISEGTGLPEAFF. The CDR3 DNA reads TGTGCCATCAGTGAGGGTACAGGGCTCCCTGAAGCTTTCTTT. The rearrangement links TRBV10-3 to TRBJ1-1; TRBD1 might be the D (6 bases). The CDR3 is made up of 14 amino acids. V was clipped by 2 bases and J by 6 bases, with 13 bases between them. Germline values: CDR1 ENHRY, CDR2 SYGVKD.

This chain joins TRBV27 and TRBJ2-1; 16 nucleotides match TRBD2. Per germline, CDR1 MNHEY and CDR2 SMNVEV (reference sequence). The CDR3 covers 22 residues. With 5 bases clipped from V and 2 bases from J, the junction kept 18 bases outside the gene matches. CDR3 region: CASSPLTGHLGLAGGPYNEQFF. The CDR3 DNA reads TGTGCCAGCAGTCCCCTCACGGGACACCTGGGACTAGCGGGAGGGCCCTACAATGAGCAGTTCTTC.

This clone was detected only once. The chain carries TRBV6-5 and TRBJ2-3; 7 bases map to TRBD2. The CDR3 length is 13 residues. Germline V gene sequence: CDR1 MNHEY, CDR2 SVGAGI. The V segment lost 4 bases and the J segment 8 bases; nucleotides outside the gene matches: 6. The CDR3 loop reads CASSSPRLATQYF. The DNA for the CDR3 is TGTGCCAGCAGTTCCCCCCGACTAGCTACGCAGTATTTT.

This CDR3 is CASSESIPGFSTDTQYF. The CDR3 nucleotides are TGCGCCAGCAGTGAGTCGATTCCGGGGTTCAGCACAGATACGCAGTATTTT. The chain links TRBV10-1 to TRBJ2-3; D may be TRBD2 (5 bases). The CDR3 is 17 amino acids. Germline values: CDR1 WNHNN, CDR2 SYGVQD (reference sequence). V lost 0 bases to trimming and J lost 0 bases, with 13 bases between them.

The CDR3 coding sequence is TGCGCCAGCAGCTTGGGGAAGGGGTCCCAAGAGACCCAGTACTTC. Encoded protein: CASSLGKGSQETQYF. The V call is TRBV5-1, the J call TRBJ2-5, with D tentatively TRBD1 (5 bases). This CDR3 has 15 residues. Trimming cost V 0 bases and J 1 base, with 10 bases left between them. Germline V gives CDR1 SGHRS, CDR2 YFSETQ.

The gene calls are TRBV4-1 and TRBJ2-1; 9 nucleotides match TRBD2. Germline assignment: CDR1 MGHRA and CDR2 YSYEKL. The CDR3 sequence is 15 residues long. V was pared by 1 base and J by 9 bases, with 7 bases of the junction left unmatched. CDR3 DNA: TGCGCCAGCAGCCAAGCCCGCGGGAGGGCCCCTGAGCAGTTCTTC. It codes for CASSQARGRAPEQFF.

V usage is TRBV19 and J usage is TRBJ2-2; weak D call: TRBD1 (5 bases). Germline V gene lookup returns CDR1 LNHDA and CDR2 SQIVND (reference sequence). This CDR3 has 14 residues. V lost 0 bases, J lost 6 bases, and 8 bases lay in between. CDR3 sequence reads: CASSIDRVAGELFF. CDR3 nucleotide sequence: TGTGCCAGTAGTATAGACAGGGTAGCCGGGGAGCTGTTTTTT.

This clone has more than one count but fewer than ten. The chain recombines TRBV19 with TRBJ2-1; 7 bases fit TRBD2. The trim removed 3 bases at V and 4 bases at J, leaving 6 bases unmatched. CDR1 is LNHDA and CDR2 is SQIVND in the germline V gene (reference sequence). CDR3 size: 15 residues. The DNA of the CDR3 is TGTGCCAGTAGTATCCCCAGCGGGGTGTACAATGAGCAGTTCTTC. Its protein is CASSIPSGVYNEQFF.

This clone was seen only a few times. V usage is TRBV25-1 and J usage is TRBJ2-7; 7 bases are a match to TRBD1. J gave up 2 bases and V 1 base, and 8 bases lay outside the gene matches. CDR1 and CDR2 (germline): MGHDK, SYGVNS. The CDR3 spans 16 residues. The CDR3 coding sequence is TGTGCCAGCAGTGAATCGAGGGGACAGTCCCCCTACGAGCAGTACTTC. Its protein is CASSESRGQSPYEQYF.

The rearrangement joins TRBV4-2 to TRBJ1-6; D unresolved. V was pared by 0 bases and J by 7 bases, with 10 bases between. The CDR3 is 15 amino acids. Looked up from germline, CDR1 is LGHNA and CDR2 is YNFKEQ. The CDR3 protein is CASSQDLHINSPLHF. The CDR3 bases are TGTGCCAGCAGCCAAGATCTGCACATAAATTCACCCCTCCACTTT.

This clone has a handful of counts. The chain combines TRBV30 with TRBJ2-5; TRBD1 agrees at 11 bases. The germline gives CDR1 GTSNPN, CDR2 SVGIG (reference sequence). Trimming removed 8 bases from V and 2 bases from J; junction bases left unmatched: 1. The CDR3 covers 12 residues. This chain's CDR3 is CAGDRGQETQYF. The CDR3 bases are TGTGCCGGGGACAGGGGGCAAGAGACCCAGTACTTC.

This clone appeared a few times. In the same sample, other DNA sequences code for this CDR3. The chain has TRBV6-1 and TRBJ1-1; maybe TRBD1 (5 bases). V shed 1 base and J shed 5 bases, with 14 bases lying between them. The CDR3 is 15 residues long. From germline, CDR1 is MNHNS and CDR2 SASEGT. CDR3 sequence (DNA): TGTGCCAGCAGTGAAGGGATCGCAGGGCAAACTGAAGCTTTCTTT. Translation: CASSEGIAGQTEAFF.

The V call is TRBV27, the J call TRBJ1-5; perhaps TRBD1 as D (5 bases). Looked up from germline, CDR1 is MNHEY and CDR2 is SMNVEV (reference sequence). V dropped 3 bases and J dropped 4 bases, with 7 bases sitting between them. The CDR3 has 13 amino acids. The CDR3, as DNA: TGTGCCAGCAGTTTTGCAGGGAATCAGCCCCAGCATTTT. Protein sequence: CASSFAGNQPQHF.

This chain's CDR3 is CAIPGTSGQETQYF. CDR3 DNA sequence: TGTGCCATACCCGGGACTAGCGGACAAGAGACCCAGTACTTC. This chain uses TRBV7-8 with TRBJ2-5; TRBD2 agrees at 11 bases. The CDR3 is made up of 14 amino acids. Germline CDR1 is SGHVS and CDR2 is FQNEAQ. V trimming: 10 bases; J trimming: 2 bases; junction bases outside the gene matches: 6.

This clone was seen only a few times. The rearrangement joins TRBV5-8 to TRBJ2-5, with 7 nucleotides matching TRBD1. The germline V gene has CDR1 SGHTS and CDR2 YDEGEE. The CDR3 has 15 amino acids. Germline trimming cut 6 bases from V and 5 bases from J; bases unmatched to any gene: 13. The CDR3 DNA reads TGTGCCAGCATTTCCGAACCGGACAGGAGGGAGACCCAGTACTTC. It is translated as CASISEPDRRETQYF.

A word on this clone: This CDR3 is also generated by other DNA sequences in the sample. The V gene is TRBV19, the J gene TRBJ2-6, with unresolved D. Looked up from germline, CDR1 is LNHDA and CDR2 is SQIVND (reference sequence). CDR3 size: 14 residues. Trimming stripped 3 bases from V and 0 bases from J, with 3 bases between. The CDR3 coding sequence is TGTGCCAGTAGTATCCGCTCTGGGGCCAACGTCCTGACTTTC. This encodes CASSIRSGANVLTF.

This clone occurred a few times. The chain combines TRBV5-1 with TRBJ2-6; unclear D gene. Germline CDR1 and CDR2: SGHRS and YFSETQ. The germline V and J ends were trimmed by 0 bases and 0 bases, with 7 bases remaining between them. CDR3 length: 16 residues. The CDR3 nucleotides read TGCGCCAGCAGCTTGGTTGGCGGCTCTGGGGCCAACGTCCTGACTTTC. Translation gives CASSLVGGSGANVLTF. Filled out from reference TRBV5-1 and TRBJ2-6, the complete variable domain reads KAGVTQTPRYLIKTRGQQVTLSCSPISGHRSVSWYQQTPGQGLQFLFEYFSETQRNKGNFPGRFSGRQFSNSRSEMNVSTLELGDSALYLCASSLVGGSGANVLTFGAGSRLTVL.

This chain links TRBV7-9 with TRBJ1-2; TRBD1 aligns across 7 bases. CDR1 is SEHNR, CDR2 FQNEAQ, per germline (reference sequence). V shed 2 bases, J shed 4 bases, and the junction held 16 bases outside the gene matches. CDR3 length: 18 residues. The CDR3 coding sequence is TGTGCCAGCAGCTTAACCACCTATGACAGGGCAAGGGGCTATGGCTACACCTTC. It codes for CASSLTTYDRARGYGYTF.

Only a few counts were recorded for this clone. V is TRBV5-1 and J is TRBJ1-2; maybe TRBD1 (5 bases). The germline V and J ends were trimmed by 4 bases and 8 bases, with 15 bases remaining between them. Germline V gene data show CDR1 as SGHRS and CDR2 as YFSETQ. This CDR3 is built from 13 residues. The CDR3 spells CASSGRGARGYTF. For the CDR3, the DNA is TGCGCCAGCAGCGGGAGGGGCGCGCGGGGCTACACCTTC. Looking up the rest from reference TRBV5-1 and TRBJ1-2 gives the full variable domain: KAGVTQTPRYLIKTRGQQVTLSCSPISGHRSVSWYQQTPGQGLQFLFEYFSETQRNKGNFPGRFSGRQFSNSRSEMNVSTLELGDSALYLCASSGRGARGYTFGSGTRLTVV.

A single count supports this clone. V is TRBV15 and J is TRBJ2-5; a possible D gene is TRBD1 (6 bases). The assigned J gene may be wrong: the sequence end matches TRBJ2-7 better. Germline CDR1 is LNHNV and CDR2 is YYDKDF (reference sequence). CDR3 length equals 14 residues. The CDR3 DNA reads TGTGCCACCAGCAAAGGGGGAAACTCCTACGAGCAGTACTTC. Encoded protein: CATSKGGNSYEQYF.